Below are 16 T cell receptor beta chains sequenced from a single sample in a study of T cells after yellow fever vaccination. TCRdb redid the calling of the 5' RACE reads with MiXCR, one entry per CDR3 protein. The sample includes approximately 550,000 distinct CDR3 sequences, under 25% of them seen just once. The specimen comprised PBMCs, sampled 15 days after the yellow fever booster vaccination. All receptors derive from a man aged 25 to 45 who received the YFV17D yellow fever vaccine.

This clonotype was observed a handful of times. V and J are TRBV12-3 or TRBV12-4 and TRBJ2-1, with TRBD2 as a possible D gene (5 bases). This CDR3 spans 12 amino acids. Trimming left V 5 bases short and J 15 bases short, with 17 bases between. Here the CDR3 reads CASSRLAGVRFF. In DNA, the CDR3 is TGTGCCAGCAGTCGTCTCGCCGGGGTTCGGTTCTTC.

This chain uses TRBV15 with TRBJ2-7; D is uncertain. Germline V lookup: CDR1 LNHNV, CDR2 YYDKDF (reference sequence). This CDR3 region has 13 residues. The germline V and J ends were trimmed by 0 bases and 3 bases, with 6 bases remaining between them. The DNA of the CDR3 is TGTGCCACCAGCAGAGATAACAACTACGAGCAGTACTTC. Its translation is CATSRDNNYEQYF.

This clonotype was detected only a few times. The rearrangement uses TRBV27 and TRBJ2-2; 10 positions agree with TRBD1. V was clipped by 9 bases and J by 2 bases; unmatched bases: 15. In germline, CDR1 is MNHEY, CDR2 SMNVEV (reference sequence). This CDR3 is built from 18 residues. Here the CDR3 DNA reads TGTGCCAGTAGAGGGGACAGGGGCCAGAGGGAAAACACCGGGGAGCTGTTTTTT. Protein sequence: CASRGDRGQRENTGELFF.

The chain couples TRBV12-3 or TRBV12-4 to TRBJ2-3; TRBD1 matches at 11 bases. The CDR3 runs to 17 residues. The ends lost 4 bases at V and 1 base at J; junction bases unmatched: 7. DNA of the CDR3: TGTGCCAGCAGTTCAAGGACAGGGGGCTTGGGCACAGATACGCAGTATTTT. This sequence encodes CASSSRTGGLGTDTQYF.

The rearrangement joins TRBV28 to TRBJ1-2; 9 bases map to TRBD1. The trim removed 8 bases at V and 5 bases at J, leaving 12 bases unmatched. The CDR3 runs to 15 residues. Germline V gives CDR1 MDHEN, CDR2 SYDVKM. DNA for the CDR3: TGTGCCAGCCGCCCCGGGACAGGGAAGGGGTATGGCTACACCTTC. Translation: CASRPGTGKGYGYTF.

The V call is TRBV10-3, the J call TRBJ2-3, with 10 nucleotides matching TRBD1. V lost 3 bases and J lost 2; bases outside the gene matches: 5. This CDR3 region has 16 residues. Looked up from germline, CDR1 is ENHRY and CDR2 is SYGVKD. The CDR3 DNA sequence: TGTGCCATCAGTGATGGGGGGACAGGGGCCACAGATACGCAGTATTTT. It codes for CAISDGGTGATDTQYF.

The chain joins TRBV7-2 to TRBJ2-7; TRBD1 might be the D (6 bases). Germline loops: CDR1 SGHTA, CDR2 FQGNSA. The CDR3 has 14 residues. The germline V and J ends were trimmed by 1 base and 4 bases, with 11 bases remaining between them. The CDR3 protein is CASSLVDRSYEQYF. CDR3 DNA: TGTGCCAGCAGCTTAGTTGACAGGTCGTACGAGCAGTACTTC.

The V and J genes are TRBV5-1 and TRBJ1-5; possibly TRBD1 for D (6 bases). Trimming pared 5 bases from V and 7 bases from J, leaving 19 bases between. This CDR3 has 15 amino acids. Germline V gene data show CDR1 as SGHRS and CDR2 as YFSETQ. As DNA, the CDR3 is TGCGCCAGCAGATCCGGGACAAGGGAGGAGCAGCCCCAGCATTTT. Protein: CASRSGTREEQPQHF.

This clonotype was detected a few times. V usage is TRBV20-1 and J usage is TRBJ2-1; TRBD2 aligns across 9 bases. The CDR3 totals 15 residues. The germline CDR1 and CDR2 sequences are DFQATT and SNEGSKA (reference sequence). The CDR3 loop is CSPPPREGSYNEQFF. In nucleotides, the CDR3 is TGCAGCCCCCCTCCGCGGGAGGGCTCCTACAATGAGCAGTTCTTC.

This clonotype was picked up a small number of times. The V and J genes are TRBV7-2 and TRBJ1-2; D unresolved. The CDR3 contains 15 residues. Germline assignment: CDR1 SGHTA and CDR2 FQGNSA. The V end lost 3 bases, the J end lost 5 bases, and 16 bases lay between the germline ends. In nucleotides, the CDR3 is TGTGCCAGCAGCTTCTTACCGGGCAGCCTATATGGCTACACCTTC. It translates to CASSFLPGSLYGYTF.

The J gene is TRBJ2-7, the V gene TRBV28; 7 bases map to TRBD2. V dropped 6 bases and J dropped 3; count of bases not matched to a gene: 5. The CDR3 is 13 residues long. CDR1 MDHEN and CDR2 SYDVKM come from the germline V gene. Here the CDR3 DNA reads TGTGCCAGCAGACCGAGCGGGGTCTACGAGCAGTACTTC. Its protein product is CASRPSGVYEQYF.

The chain is built from TRBV7-9 and TRBJ2-1, with a weak D call TRBD1 (6 bases). Germline V CDR1 and CDR2: SEHNR, FQNEAQ (reference sequence). This CDR3 region has 13 residues. The V gene lost 3 bases and the J gene lost 10 bases, with 13 bases spanning the gap. The CDR3 sequence is CASSFRGHSEQFF. The CDR3 nucleotides are TGTGCCAGCAGCTTTAGGGGACATTCAGAGCAGTTCTTC.

The chain has TRBV5-8 and TRBJ1-6, with 7 bases lining up with TRBD1. The CDR3 consists of 17 residues. CDR1 and CDR2 from the germline V gene are SGHTS and YDEGEE. Trimming cost V 4 bases and J 3 bases; bases outside gene matches: 10. The CDR3 DNA is TGTGCCAGCAGCGTGAGGGACAGCAAAAACTATAATTCACCCCTCCACTTT. Residues: CASSVRDSKNYNSPLHF.

The J gene is TRBJ2-1, the V gene TRBV6-4, with TRBD1 matching 9 bases. This CDR3 is 15 amino acids long. Germline CDR1 is MRHNA and CDR2 is SNTAGT. V lost 5 bases, J lost 1 base, and 3 bases stayed unmatched. The CDR3 loop reads CASSKGTGSYNEQFF. CDR3 nucleotides: TGTGCCAGCAGTAAAGGGACAGGGTCCTACAATGAGCAGTTCTTC.

This clonotype occurred a few times. Here the CDR3 reads CASSLSQTYEQYF. CDR3 DNA: TGTGCCAGCAGTTTGTCCCAGACCTACGAGCAGTACTTC. The rearrangement links TRBV27 to TRBJ2-7; no firm D call. The CDR3 spans 13 residues. V lost 3 bases and J 2 bases, leaving 8 bases between the germline ends. The germline V gene has CDR1 MNHEY and CDR2 SMNVEV (reference sequence).

This clonotype was seen a few times. The chain has TRBV12-3 or TRBV12-4 and TRBJ2-7; D tentatively reads TRBD1 or TRBD2 (5 bases each). This CDR3 is built from 14 residues. Trimming pared 6 bases from V and 5 bases from J, leaving 17 bases between. The CDR3 DNA sequence: TGTGCCAGCAGCAGGGAAGGGAGATGGAACGAGCAGTACTTC. Its translation: CASSREGRWNEQYF.